Listed here is a single TCR beta chain. Its antigen specificity is not known. No base-level quality is on record; no much larger clone is a single base apart. The data are from a study of blood T cell repertoires in COVID-19 (dated by TCRdb to the early 2020s). Context from the whole study: Samples from collaborators originated in the United States, Italy and Spain and spanned both the acute and convalescent phases of COVID-19. The prospective study material was composed of cDNA or gDNA derived from T cells, B-cell-depleted T cells, or PBMCs. The sample metadata nearly always contained a de-identified subject ID, COVID-19 status, age in years and sex. The dataset comprised deeply sampled blood TCRbeta repertoires from subjects exposed to, actively infected with, or recovered from COVID-19. HLA class I and class II types, where available, came from metadata supplied by the sample provider rather than from assay-based typing. The samples were drawn from the first 160 participants of the ongoing ImmuneRACE study and from 950 to 1,500 subjects provided by 6 global collaborators. The repertoires were released in a freely available public database intended as a resource for research on the immune response to SARS-CoV-2. What the research found in general, with its limitations: Clinical and demographic metadata were provided uncurated, with the amount varying by source and participant.

In the prospective study, participants were about 18 to 90 years old, resided in about two dozen geographic areas of the United States, and were enrolled through a virtual design. Cohort assignment in the prospective study relied on participant-reported clinical history from a screening survey and a study questionnaire. ImmuneRACE Cohort 3 recovered participants were defined by two consecutive negative NP/OP PCR tests, healthcare professional clearance, or symptom resolution. In the prospective study, mobile phlebotomists collected whole blood, serum and a nasopharyngeal or oropharyngeal swab from each participant. Additional blood draws and questionnaires over a 2-month period could optionally be provided by prospective study participants. Prospective study blood samples were shipped either frozen or at room temperature before DNA extraction. The immunoSEQ Assay, a bias-controlled multiplex PCR, was used to amplify TCRbeta CDR3 regions from genomic DNA. In the original analysis: The number of nucleated cells in each sample was estimated from the amplification of reference gene primers within the assay. To quantify the absolute abundance of each unique TCRbeta CDR3 rearrangement, sequence reads were collapsed and filtered. For each sample, productive Simpson clonality was calculated by taking the square root of Simpson's diversity index across productive rearrangements. The clones in this table, taken by TCRdb from immuneACCESS, are in-frame only. Not every clone is retained; where verified, under half of the shortfall comes from an unresolved V gene, and the cause of the rest is unknown. Clonal size and the V and J genes are those of that table, whereas D and trimming came from the DNA. The sample table holds around 150,000 clones, of which 80% were seen once. The top ten clones comprise less than 4% of the sample.

V is cut by 7 bases and J by 2 bases, and the space between the germline ends is 8 bases. Reading the germline V gene (reference sequence) gives CDR1 WNHNN and CDR2 SYGVQD. The CDR3 covers 12 residues, taking in both the cysteine and the phenylalanine. Only the CDR3 region is kept as DNA, spanning 36 bases read in frame from base 1. The TCR originated in a woman aged 55-70 years who had recovered from COVID-19. Sequencing used PBMCs or T cells enriched from blood (not recorded which). The chain is encoded by TRBV10-1 joined to TRBJ1-1; the D gene lacks a confident call. The sequenced DNA is TGCGCCAGCAAAAACAGTAACACTGAAGCTTTCTTT. The encoded protein is CASKNSNTEAFF.